What follows describes a single T cell receptor beta chain. The target of this receptor is not known. Qualities for individual bases were not recorded, and no much larger clone is one base off. The record originates from a study of long-term antiretroviral therapy in people with HIV (dated by TCRdb to 2021 to 2024). At the level of the whole study: Collection of the earliest samples took place about a decade ahead of the 2015 WHO recommendation for immediate ART, at a time when ART was typically delayed until CD4 counts fell. A total of 150 to 200 cryopreserved PBMC samples came from roughly 30 adults with confirmed HIV infection and were collected serially over a mean of roughly six years (range 1-12). A retrospective serial study tested whether ART initiation and durable HIV suppression were associated with changes in peripheral blood TRB repertoire composition and diversity. No cross-contamination during QIAcube processing was shown when test extractions of a monoclonal T-cell line were performed alongside approximately 32 polyclonal samples. Eleven of the 30 participants with HIV were female.

Inclusion was restricted to participants for whom at least one PBMC sample before ART initiation and at least two post-ART samples were available. Treatment was received in the United States of America by all participants with HIV. Before DNA extraction, cryopreserved samples of about 0.95-10 million PBMC were thawed and washed. At the time of the earliest PBMC sample, participants with HIV were aged between roughly 23 and 60 years. PBMC samples from each participant spanned 1-4 timepoints before ART initiation and 2-8 timepoints after ART initiation, with a median of 7 samples. Serial HIV viral load, CD4+ T-cell count, ART history and demographic data were obtained for every participant. A Qiagen kit on a QIAcube was used to extract genomic DNA from unsorted PBMC, with samples processed in batches of 12. The germline V gene encodes CDR1 MNHEY and CDR2 SVGAGI. V and J are truncated by 0 bases and 8 bases respectively, leaving an intervening sequence of 13 bases. From its cysteine to its phenylalanine, the CDR3 spans 14 amino acids. Only CDR3 DNA is held: 42 bases, read in frame from base 1.

The research as a whole found: Starting ART was linked to a significant rise in TRB diversity, yet even after long-term ART the diversity remained significantly lower than in transplant donor controls. Because pre-ART samples had limited cell numbers, profiling was done on unsorted PBMC rather than on sorted CD4+ and CD8+ T cells. HIV repertoires had narrower CDR3 length ranges than controls, and the network structure suggested an antigen-experienced repertoire that shifted only slightly toward naive after ART. The repertoire was dominated across all time points by expanded TRB clones identified before ART initiation, although this dominance was seen to fluctuate and to decrease in many PLHIV after ART. The samples were dated from the mid-2000s to the late 2010s, and the ART regimens that were used may be less effective than current ART regimens. Owing to limited PBMC availability, only the TCR beta chain was sequenced, without alpha chain pairing. Inferences about post-ART repertoire changes were limited because no data were available on ART adherence, viral resistance or therapy changes.

The immunoSEQ hsTCRB v3.0 assay was used at survey level resolution to sequence the TRB variable region. The targeted TRB sequencing depth was about 40,000-50,000 T-cell genomes per sample. An Illumina MiSeq with a v3 150-cycle kit was used to sequence the pooled TRB libraries. Per the source publication's procedure: Repertoire analysis was performed in R inside a reproducible Nextflow workflow that covered QC, data transformation and analysis. LymphoSeq2, an R package for exploring AIRR-Seq data, was used to implement the custom analyses. A few samples that produced fewer than 5000 total TRB sequences were removed, so 188 HIV repertoires were analyzed. Among the 190 or so HIV repertoires that were kept, around 59 were collected before ART initiation and more than 120 were collected after ART initiation. Each repertoire was downsampled to 5000 TRB nucleotide sequences, and summary statistics were averaged across 100 downsampling iterations. The analysis kept only TRB sequences whose CDR3 regions were at least seven amino acids long. Diversity was assessed using a clonality score derived from Shannon entropy and using the Gini coefficient. Repertoire networks linked the top 5000 CDR3 amino acid sequences whenever two sequences differed by an edit distance of one. For TRB CDR3 amino acid sequences, GLIPH2 was used to predict antigen specificity groups and MHC restriction. To flag known CMV, EBV, HIV or tissue antigen associations, CDR3 amino acid sequences were matched against VDJdb and McPAS-TCR. Pre-ART, post-ART and control groups were compared with Wilcoxon signed-rank tests and Holm-Bonferroni correction. The table comes from immuneACCESS by way of TCRdb, which keeps in-frame sequences with V and J called. Part of the clones is missing from these tables; in studies checked, under half for an unresolved V gene and the rest for unknown reasons. V and J calls and clone size are those listed in that table; D and trimming were worked out from the DNA. The sample profile shows more than 20,000 clones; around four fifths of them were found once. Of the sample, 3.9% is held by the ten largest clones.

The chain joins TRBV6-5 to TRBJ1-2; D gene: possibly TRBD1, on 5 matching bases. The TCR originated in a young man with HIV. Sequencing used unsorted PBMCs, obtained approximately 4 years after starting antiretroviral therapy. The CDR3 is CASSYSGGTFGYTF. The DNA sequence reads TGTGCCAGCAGTTACTCGGGCGGGACCTTCGGCTACACCTTC.